This is a list of T cell receptor beta chains from one sample in a study of shared clonotypes between healthy human individuals. Only in-frame clones appear in the TCRdb table, and some are missing; sequencing was by immunoSEQ multiplex PCR. Among millions of clones listed, about 92% were seen once. The material sequenced was naive CD4+ T cells sorted from blood. The source of these receptors is a man aged 18 to 30 in good health. CDR3s leave out the opening cysteine and the closing phenylalanine or tryptophan. Each record gives: CDR3 length, J gene, V gene, CDR3 protein.

>12|TRBJ1-1|TRBV2
ASSRDRSDTEAF
>15|TRBJ1-6|TRBV13
ASSLGRRSSYNSPLH
>16|TRBJ2-3|TRBV5-4
ASSLRSGGTLGTDTQY
>14|TRBJ2-5|TRBV11-2
ASSPLRQVVQETQY
>12|TRBJ2-2|TRBV7-2
ASSLPENTGELF
>15|TRBJ2-6|TRBV5-7
ASSLGQGDSGANVLT
>12|TRBJ2-1|TRBV11-3
ASSLDRGVDEQF
>12|TRBJ2-3|TRBV6-1
ASRSGGAGDTQY
>10|TRBJ2-1|TRBV30
AWSSRYNEQF
>15|TRBJ1-6|TRBV25-1
ASSEMEQALDNSPLH
>9|TRBJ2-5|TRBV20-1
SARAQETQY
>14|TRBJ2-7|TRBV5-1
ASSLVTSGLSYEQY
>15|TRBJ2-7|TRBV7-9
ASSLVGTVQPPYEQY
>13|TRBJ1-5|TRBV2
ASTKEDRGLQPQH
>10|TRBJ1-1|TRBV30
AWNGGQTEAF
>11|TRBJ2-3|TRBV9
ASSARGTDTQY
>16|TRBJ2-3|TRBV18
ASSATPTSGGTTDTQY
>12|TRBJ2-5|TRBV4-1
ASSPQAGRETQY